These 29 T cell receptor beta chains came from one sample sequenced in a study of blood T cell repertoires in COVID-19 (TCRdb year 2020). To prepare the library, the immunoSEQ multiplex PCR assay was applied. Entries here come from immuneACCESS through TCRdb and include only in-frame sequences with V and J called. Some clones fail to appear in such tables; in the studies checked, an unresolved V gene covers under half of the shortfall, and the cause of the remainder is unknown. Across this sample there are approximately 350,000 clones, with over 70% seen only once. 2.5% to 3% of the sample lies in the top ten. Sequenced material: peripheral blood. The receptors stem from a man aged 25 to 40 with active or convalescent COVID-19.

The chain employs TRBV3-1 (or the pseudogene TRBV3-2) and TRBJ2-6; TRBD1 aligns across 9 bases. The V gene's germline CDR1 is LGHDT and CDR2 YNNKEL (reference sequence). The J segment lost 0 bases and the V segment lost 1 base, leaving 7 bases of the junction unmatched. The CDR3 length is 19 residues. The CDR3 DNA sequence: TGTGCCAGCAGCCAAGTCATCGGACAGGGGTTCTCTGGGGCCAACGTCCTGACTTTC. Translated, it gives CASSQVIGQGFSGANVLTF.

This clone was seen more than once but under ten times. The rearrangement joins TRBV28 to TRBJ2-2; the D is unclear. The CDR3 sequence is 15 residues long. Trimming stripped 5 bases from V and 0 bases from J, with 10 bases between. Germline assignment: CDR1 MDHEN and CDR2 SYDVKM. CDR3 in DNA: TGTGCCAGCAGTACCAGCGCGGCGAACACCGGGGAGCTGTTTTTT. It is translated as CASSTSAANTGELFF.

The count of this clone is one. The V call is TRBV5-6, the J call TRBJ2-7, with D possibly being TRBD2 (5 bases). Germline loops: CDR1 SGHDT, CDR2 YYEEEE. The length of the CDR3 is 16 residues. V was clipped by 1 base and J by 3 bases, with 17 bases between them. CDR3 DNA sequence: TGTGCCAGCAGCTTGCTTCTAGCCCCAGAGTTCTACGAGCAGTACTTC. Its protein is CASSLLLAPEFYEQYF.

This clone appeared once. This sequence joins TRBV18 and TRBJ1-1; 8 bases align to TRBD1. The germline CDR1 and CDR2 sequences are KGHSH and LQKENI. The V segment lost 3 bases and the J segment 2 bases; nucleotides outside the gene matches: 8. The CDR3 is 16 amino acids. DNA of the CDR3: TGTGCCAGCTCACCCGGACAGGGTCGGGGAAACACTGAAGCTTTCTTT. Translating gives CASSPGQGRGNTEAFF.

In DNA, the CDR3 is TGTGCCAGCAGTGAACGGACAGCCTCTCGATACGAGCAGTACTTC. This encodes CASSERTASRYEQYF. The rearrangement links TRBV6-1 to TRBJ2-7, with D possibly being TRBD1 (6 bases). Looked up from germline, CDR1 is MNHNS and CDR2 is SASEGT. The CDR3 covers 15 residues. Trimming stripped 2 bases from V and 4 bases from J, with 15 bases between.

This clone appeared a few times. The chain links TRBV18 to TRBJ2-1; possibly TRBD1 for D (5 bases). CDR3 size: 15 residues. V gave up 2 bases and J gave up 0 bases, with 8 bases separating them. The germline CDR1 and CDR2 sequences are KGHSH and LQKENI. The CDR3 reads CASSPGASSYNEQFF. Written as DNA, the CDR3 is TGTGCCAGCTCACCAGGGGCGAGCTCCTACAATGAGCAGTTCTTC.

V gene TRBV27 combines with J gene TRBJ2-1, with TRBD1 identical over 8 bases. Germline values: CDR1 MNHEY, CDR2 SMNVEV (reference sequence). This CDR3 spans 14 amino acids. Unmatched junction bases numbered 7, after V lost 5 bases and J lost 7 bases. The CDR3 DNA reads as TGTGCCAGCAGTAAGGACAGGGTCAAGAATGAGCAGTTCTTC. Protein: CASSKDRVKNEQFF.

This clone has only a few counts. V usage is TRBV11-2 and J usage is TRBJ2-7, with 9 nucleotides matching TRBD1. This CDR3 has 15 residues. V lost 2 bases, J lost 2 bases, and 4 bases stayed unmatched. In germline, CDR1 is SGHAT, CDR2 FQNNGV. DNA for the CDR3: TGTGCCAGCAGCTTAACGGACAGGGGCACCTACGAGCAGTACTTC. It specifies CASSLTDRGTYEQYF.

The chain joins TRBV13 to TRBJ1-1, with D possibly being TRBD1 (5 bases). The CDR3 is made up of 16 amino acids. Germline lookup yields CDR1 PRHDT and CDR2 FYEKMQ (reference sequence). The V gene lost 4 bases and the J gene lost 0 bases, with 15 bases spanning the gap. The CDR3 protein is CASSSSSGGVNTEAFF. CDR3 coding DNA: TGTGCCAGCAGCTCCAGCTCGGGGGGGGTGAACACTGAAGCTTTCTTT.

The V gene is TRBV11-2, the J gene TRBJ2-5, with D perhaps TRBD2 (6 bases). V was shortened by 0 bases and J by 5 bases, with 13 bases between the two germline ends. Germline V gene sequence: CDR1 SGHAT, CDR2 FQNNGV. The CDR3 has 15 amino acids. The CDR3 region has the DNA TGTGCCAGCAGCTTAGATCGTGGGCTAGCGGAGACCCAGTACTTC. The encoded protein is CASSLDRGLAETQYF. The whole variable domain, filled in from reference TRBV11-2 and TRBJ2-5, reads EAGVAQSPRYKIIEKRQSVAFWCNPISGHATLYWYQQILGQGPKLLIQFQNNGVVDDSQLPKDRFSAERLKGVDSTLKIQPAKLEDSAVYLCASSLDRGLAETQYFGPGTRLLVL.

The gene calls are TRBV5-5 and TRBJ1-2, with D perhaps TRBD1 (6 bases). The CDR3 loop spans 16 amino acids. Germline CDR1 SGHKS, CDR2 YYEKEE (reference sequence). The V and J ends lost 0 bases and 7 bases respectively, with 19 bases between them. This CDR3 is CASSLAGMDSAFGYTF. CDR3 nucleotides: TGTGCCAGCAGCTTGGCCGGTATGGACAGCGCTTTTGGCTACACCTTC.

J is TRBJ1-3 and V is TRBV6-1; D is unclear. The CDR3 totals 17 residues. The V and J ends lost 3 bases and 0 bases respectively, with 15 bases between them. The germline V gene encodes CDR1 MNHNS and CDR2 SASEGT. The CDR3 DNA reads as TGTGCCAGCAGTGATACGACCCTGTGGAGCTCTGGAAACACCATATATTTT. This encodes CASSDTTLWSSGNTIYF.

This chain links TRBV13 with TRBJ1-5, with a possible D match to TRBD1 (6 bases). Trimming pared 2 bases from V and 7 bases from J, leaving 12 bases between. The CDR3 length is 14 residues. Germline V gene data show CDR1 as PRHDT and CDR2 as FYEKMQ (reference sequence). DNA for the CDR3: TGTGCCAGCAGCTTAACAGGGCCCGGGCAGCCCCAGCATTTT. Its translation: CASSLTGPGQPQHF.

The chain is built from TRBV6-6 and TRBJ2-3, with 12 bases matching TRBD2. This CDR3 region has 17 residues. J gave up 2 bases and V 5 bases, and 8 bases lay outside the gene matches. The V gene's germline CDR1 is MNHNY and CDR2 SVGAGI (reference sequence). CDR3 region: CASSPRTSGEVTDTQYF. The CDR3 region has the DNA TGTGCCAGCAGTCCCCGGACTAGCGGGGAAGTCACAGATACGCAGTATTTT.

This clone was detected once. The chain has TRBV7-2 and TRBJ1-6, with TRBD1 matching over 10 bases. Germline V gives CDR1 SGHTA, CDR2 FQGNSA. CDR3 length: 15 residues. After removal of 4 bases from V and 8 bases from J, the junction contained 5 bases not matched to a gene. The CDR3 DNA reads as TGTGCCAGCAGCTCGACAGGGGGCGACGATTCACCCCTCCACTTT. It specifies CASSSTGGDDSPLHF.

The chain combines TRBV3-1 (or the pseudogene TRBV3-2) with TRBJ2-7, with 9 bases identical to TRBD2. The V and J ends lost 4 bases and 6 bases, in that order; junction bases with no gene match: 10. The CDR3 length is 15 residues. Looked up from germline, CDR1 is LGHDT and CDR2 is YNNKEL (reference sequence). For the CDR3, the DNA is TGTGCCAGCAGCCTCGGGACTAGCCCTTCAGGCGAGCAGTACTTC. The encoded protein is CASSLGTSPSGEQYF.

This clone came up once. This rearrangement joins TRBV5-1 to TRBJ2-1; 11 bases line up with TRBD2. The junction had 6 bases not matched to a gene; V was cut back by 0 bases and J by 7 bases. The CDR3 is 16 amino acids. Germline assignment: CDR1 SGHRS and CDR2 YFSETQ. The CDR3 nucleotides are TGCGCCAGCAGCTTGGAGCTACTAGCGGGGGCGAATGAGCAGTTCTTC. Translated: CASSLELLAGANEQFF. Looking up the rest from reference TRBV5-1 and TRBJ2-1 gives the full variable domain: KAGVTQTPRYLIKTRGQQVTLSCSPISGHRSVSWYQQTPGQGLQFLFEYFSETQRNKGNFPGRFSGRQFSNSRSEMNVSTLELGDSALYLCASSLELLAGANEQFFGPGTRLTVL.

The gene calls are TRBV5-6 and TRBJ1-3; no firm D call. CDR1 SGHDT and CDR2 YYEEEE come from the germline V gene. Deletions cut 6 bases from V and 2 bases from J, with 9 bases between. The CDR3 contains 13 residues. The CDR3 loop reads CASNTYAGNTIYF. CDR3 bases: TGTGCCAGCAACACGTATGCTGGAAACACCATATATTTT.

V gene TRBV6-5 combines with J gene TRBJ2-3; 11 bases are shared with TRBD2. This CDR3 comprises 15 residues. With 2 bases clipped from V and 4 bases from J, the junction kept 2 bases outside the gene matches. Germline V gene data show CDR1 as MNHEY and CDR2 as SVGAGI. Here the CDR3 reads CASSYLSGGADTQYF. Here the CDR3 DNA reads TGTGCCAGCAGTTACCTTAGCGGGGGGGCAGATACGCAGTATTTT.

This clone was observed once. The chain couples TRBV15 to TRBJ2-1; 7 positions match TRBD1. V gave up 0 bases and J gave up 2 bases; unmatched junction bases: 1. The CDR3 loop spans 15 amino acids. Germline lookup yields CDR1 LNHNV and CDR2 YYDKDF (reference sequence). The DNA of the CDR3 is TGTGCCACCAGCAGAGAAGGGGGCGCCTACAATGAGCAGTTCTTC. It is translated as CATSREGGAYNEQFF.

J is TRBJ1-2 and V is TRBV7-8; no definite D call. Germline-derived CDR1 and CDR2 are SGHVS and FQNEAQ. The CDR3 spans 15 residues. Trimming shortened V by 1 base and J by 8 bases, and 17 bases separated the two germline ends. In DNA, the CDR3 is TGTGCCAGCAGCTTAGGTCTGAGGGCAAACAAAGGCTACACCTTC. This codes for CASSLGLRANKGYTF.

The rearrangement uses TRBV5-6 and TRBJ2-7, with 7 bases matching TRBD1. Losses at the gene ends were 3 bases for V and 0 bases for J; bases not matched to a gene: 6. The germline V gene encodes CDR1 SGHDT and CDR2 YYEEEE. The CDR3 loop spans 15 amino acids. CDR3 region: CASSSGTDFSYEQYF. In DNA, the CDR3 is TGTGCCAGCAGCTCCGGGACAGATTTCTCCTACGAGCAGTACTTC.

CDR3 sequence (DNA): TGTGCCTGGAGTGTACAGGGTGACGAGCAGTACTTC. Amino acids: CAWSVQGDEQYF. The rearrangement links TRBV30 to TRBJ2-7; D may be TRBD1 (6 bases). The ends were cut back, 0 bases at V and 5 bases at J, with 8 bases in the middle. From germline, CDR1 is GTSNPN and CDR2 SVGIG (reference sequence). The CDR3 covers 12 residues.

This chain links TRBV29-1 with TRBJ1-1; D might be TRBD1 (6 bases). This CDR3 has 12 residues. V dropped 1 base and J dropped 7 bases, with 10 bases sitting between them. Germline CDR1 is SQVTM and CDR2 is ANQGSEA. CDR3: CSVEGGRGEAFF. CDR3 nucleotide sequence: TGCAGCGTTGAAGGAGGCAGGGGTGAAGCTTTCTTT.

This clone was seen more than once but under ten times. This chain uses TRBV4-2 with TRBJ1-1, with D tentatively TRBD1 (5 bases). This CDR3 is 15 amino acids long. The V gene lost 0 bases and the J gene lost 8 bases, with 16 bases spanning the gap. Germline lookup yields CDR1 LGHNA and CDR2 YNFKEQ. The CDR3 bases are TGTGCCAGCAGCCAAGATGGGGGGGAATACTCCGAAGCTTTCTTT. Its translation is CASSQDGGEYSEAFF.

The CDR3 spells CSGPGGRRANVLTF. In DNA form, the CDR3 reads TGCAGCGGTCCCGGGGGGAGGAGGGCCAACGTCCTGACTTTC. V usage is TRBV29-1 and J usage is TRBJ2-6, with 7 nucleotides matching TRBD2. There are 14 residues in the CDR3. CDR1 is SQVTM, CDR2 ANQGSEA, per germline. Trimming took 7 bases from V and 5 from J; bases not matched to a gene: 8.

The chain combines TRBV4-1 with TRBJ1-2, with TRBD1 identical over 9 bases. The CDR3 is 15 amino acids. J gave up 6 bases and V 0 bases, and 5 bases lay outside the gene matches. The germline gives CDR1 MGHRA, CDR2 YSYEKL. The CDR3 DNA sequence: TGCGCCAGCAGCCAAGACCCCGGGACAGGGAATGGCTACACCTTC. It translates to CASSQDPGTGNGYTF.

The chain has TRBV5-1 and TRBJ2-5; 12 nucleotides match TRBD2. The CDR3 loop spans 17 amino acids. The germline V gene has CDR1 SGHRS and CDR2 YFSETQ. Losses at the gene ends were 4 bases for V and 6 bases for J; bases not matched to a gene: 13. CDR3 residues: CASSPTSGGILIKTQYF. CDR3 sequence (DNA): TGCGCCAGCAGCCCGACTAGCGGGGGAATCCTAATAAAGACCCAGTACTTC.

The V gene is TRBV2, the J gene TRBJ2-5; 7 bases match TRBD1. Germline lookup yields CDR1 SNHLY and CDR2 FYNNEI. The CDR3 totals 11 residues. V shed 8 bases, J shed 5 bases, and the junction held 2 bases outside the gene matches. The CDR3 region is CASGTEETQYF. In DNA, the CDR3 is TGTGCCAGCGGGACAGAGGAGACCCAGTACTTC.